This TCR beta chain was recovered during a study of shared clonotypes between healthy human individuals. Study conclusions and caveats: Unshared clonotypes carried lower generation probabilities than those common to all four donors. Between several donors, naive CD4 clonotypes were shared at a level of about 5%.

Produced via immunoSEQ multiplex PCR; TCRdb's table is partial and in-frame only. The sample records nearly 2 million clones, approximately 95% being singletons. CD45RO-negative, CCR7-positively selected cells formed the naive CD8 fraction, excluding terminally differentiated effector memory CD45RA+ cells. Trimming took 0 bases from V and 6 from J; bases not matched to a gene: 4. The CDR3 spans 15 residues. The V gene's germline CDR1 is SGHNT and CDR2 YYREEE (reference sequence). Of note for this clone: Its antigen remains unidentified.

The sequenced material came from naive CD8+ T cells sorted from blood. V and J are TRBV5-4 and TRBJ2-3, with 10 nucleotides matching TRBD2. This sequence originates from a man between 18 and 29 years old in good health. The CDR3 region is CASSLERGGLDTQYF. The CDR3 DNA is TGTGCCAGCAGCTTGGAGCGGGGGGGCCTGGATACGCAGTATTTT.